This TCR beta chain was retrieved from a study of tumor-infiltrating lymphocytes in primary liver carcinoma. Study background: Ranging in age from 30 to 69 years, the patients were men and women. Sequencing of the samples generated roughly 3.5 to 7.5 million productive TCRbeta reads, with similar yields across tissue types. Overall study results and limits: It was observed that only about 7.5-25% of the top clones appeared in every one of the five tumor regions.

Trimming at V came to 4 bases and at J to 0 bases, leaving 4 bases not matched to a gene. This CDR3 has 15 residues. Germline V gene data show CDR1 as SQVTM and CDR2 as ANQGSEA. Starting material of 500 ng total RNA yielded TCR beta cDNA via a constant-region primer. Three rounds of nested multiplex PCR with slightly modified ARM-PCR produced TCR beta libraries. TRBV1-TRBV30 forward and Cbeta reverse primers drove the first two approximately 10-cycle rounds. Via MiXCR, TCRdb re-called the multiplex PCR reads, giving one row per CDR3 protein. The table lists roughly 120,000 distinct CDR3 sequences, around 64% of them singletons. This clonotype occurred many times. Its target is unknown. Starting material for RNA and DNA co-extraction consisted of roughly 20-34 mg of unsorted bulk tissue.

What was sequenced was liver tumor tissue from sampling region 3. Subset indicated: tumor region T3, left-lateral pole. The sequence was obtained from a woman aged 55 to 70 with primary liver carcinoma and hepatitis B virus infection. J is TRBJ2-1 and V is TRBV29-1; 9 bases are a match to TRBD2. CDR3 in DNA: TGCAGCGTTGTGGGCGGGAGGGGCTCCTACAATGAGCAGTTCTTC. Translating gives CSVVGGRGSYNEQFF.